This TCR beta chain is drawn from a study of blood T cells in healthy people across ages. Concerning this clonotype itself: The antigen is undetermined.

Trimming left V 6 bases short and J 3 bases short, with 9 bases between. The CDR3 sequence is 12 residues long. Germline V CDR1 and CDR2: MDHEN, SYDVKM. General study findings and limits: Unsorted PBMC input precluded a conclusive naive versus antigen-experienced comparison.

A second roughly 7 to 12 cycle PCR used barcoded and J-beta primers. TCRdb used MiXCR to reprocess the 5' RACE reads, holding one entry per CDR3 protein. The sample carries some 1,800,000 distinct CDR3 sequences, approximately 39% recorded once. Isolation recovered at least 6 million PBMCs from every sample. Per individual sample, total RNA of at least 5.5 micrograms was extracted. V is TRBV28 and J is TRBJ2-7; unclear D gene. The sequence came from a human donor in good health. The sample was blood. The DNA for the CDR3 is TGTGCCAGCAGGGGGATCCTCTACGAGCAGTACTTC. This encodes CASRGILYEQYF.